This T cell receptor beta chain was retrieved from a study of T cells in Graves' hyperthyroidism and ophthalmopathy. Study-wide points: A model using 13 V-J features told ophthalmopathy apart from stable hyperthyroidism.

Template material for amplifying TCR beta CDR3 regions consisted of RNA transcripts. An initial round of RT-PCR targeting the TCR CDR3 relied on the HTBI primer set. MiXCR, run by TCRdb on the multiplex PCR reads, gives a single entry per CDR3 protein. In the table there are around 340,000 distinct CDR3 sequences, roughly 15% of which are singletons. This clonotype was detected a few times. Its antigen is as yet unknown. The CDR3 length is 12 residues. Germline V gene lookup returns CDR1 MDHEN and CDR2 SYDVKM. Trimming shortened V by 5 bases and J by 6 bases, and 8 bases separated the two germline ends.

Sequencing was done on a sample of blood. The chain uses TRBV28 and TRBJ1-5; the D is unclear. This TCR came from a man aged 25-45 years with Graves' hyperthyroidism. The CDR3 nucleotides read TGTGCCAGCAGTCCCCGTGCTCAGCCCCAGCATTTT. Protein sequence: CASSPRAQPQHF. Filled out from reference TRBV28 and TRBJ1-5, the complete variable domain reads DVKVTQSSRYLVKRTGEKVFLECVQDMDHENMFWYRQDPGLGLRLIYFSYDVKMKEKGDIPEGYSVSREKKERFSLILESASTNQTSMYLCASSPRAQPQHFGDGTRLSIL.